This entry describes one TCR beta chain. The antigen remains unidentified. This CDR3 contains 15 residues. The germline gives CDR1 SGHRS, CDR2 YFSETQ. After removal of 0 bases from V and 3 bases from J, the junction contained 2 bases not matched to a gene. The table came from immunoSEQ multiplex PCR; TCRdb's copy has only in-frame clones and leaves some out. The table records about 140,000 clones, 91% of them present only once. The sample is drawn from a study of T cell responses to AZD1222 COVID-19 vaccine. Findings of the study overall: The donor group comprised mostly white British people and more females; the analysis possibly underestimated clonal diversity.

The genes are TRBV5-1 and TRBJ1-3; 8 bases fit TRBD1. This TCR came from an adult in good health. The source was peripheral blood, collected on day 0 of AZD1222 vaccination. CDR3 protein: CASSLVGTGGNTIYF. CDR3 nucleotide sequence: TGCGCCAGCAGCTTGGTGGGGACAGGTGGAAACACCATATATTTT.